The clone carrying this T cell receptor beta chain was recorded many times. Its cognate antigen is unknown. From the 5' RACE reads, TCRdb called clonotypes with MiXCR, one entry per CDR3 protein. The sample gives around 300,000 distinct CDR3 sequences, roughly an eighth of which show up once; around 20% is in the top ten. The CDR3 contains 12 residues. Between the trimmed V and J ends, which lost 8 bases and 3 bases, there was a span of 10 bases. CDR1 is MNHNY, CDR2 SVGAGI, per germline (reference sequence). This specimen comes from a study of T-cell memory formation after mild COVID-19. About the study: TCR clusters were largely donor specific.

General study points: Of the contracting clones, CD4+ ones lay mainly in CM and EM, and CD8+ ones in EMRA.

This receptor was taken from a man between 18 and 35 years old who had mild COVID-19 (a few samples of this study predate the infection). Cell type and time point are not known. Sequenced input: PBMCs or a T cell subset sorted from them (not recorded which). The chain couples TRBV6-6 to TRBJ1-1; D is ambiguous. The CDR3 DNA reads TGTGCCAGCCAGTGGGATTACACTGAAGCTTTCTTT. This codes for CASQWDYTEAFF.